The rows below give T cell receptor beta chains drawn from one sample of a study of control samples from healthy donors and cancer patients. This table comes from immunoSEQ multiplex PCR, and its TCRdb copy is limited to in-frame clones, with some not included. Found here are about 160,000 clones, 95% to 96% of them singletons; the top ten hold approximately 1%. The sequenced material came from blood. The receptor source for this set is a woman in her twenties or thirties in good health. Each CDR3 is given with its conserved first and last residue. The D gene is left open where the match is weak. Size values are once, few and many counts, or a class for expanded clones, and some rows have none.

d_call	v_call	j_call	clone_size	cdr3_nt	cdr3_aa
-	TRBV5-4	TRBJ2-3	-	TGTGCCAGCAGCCCAACGGCGAGAGATACGCAGTATTTT	CASSPTARDTQYF
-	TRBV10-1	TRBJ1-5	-	TGCGCCAGCAGTTCCAGATCGACGGGGCCCCAGCATTTT	CASSSRSTGPQHF
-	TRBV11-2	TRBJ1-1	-	TGTGCCAGCAGCGCCCGGAAGACTGAAGCTTTCTTT	CASSARKTEAFF
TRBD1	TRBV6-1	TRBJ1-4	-	TGTGCCAGCAGTGTCCGTCCGGGACAGGGGTTTATCGGCGCTAATGAAAAACTGTTTTTT	CASSVRPGQGFIGANEKLFF
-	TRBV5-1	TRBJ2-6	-	TGCGCCAGCAGCCCCGGACAGACCAACTCTGGGGCCAACGTCCTGACTTTC	CASSPGQTNSGANVLTF
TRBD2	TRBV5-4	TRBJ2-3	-	TGTGCCAGCAGCCTCGGCCTAGCGGGAACCGTCACAGATACGCAGTATTTT	CASSLGLAGTVTDTQYF
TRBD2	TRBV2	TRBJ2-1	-	TGTGCCAGCAGTGAAGTAGCGGGGAACAATGAGCAGTTCTTC	CASSEVAGNNEQFF
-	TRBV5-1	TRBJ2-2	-	TGCGCCAGCAGCTTGGTCCTGAACACCGGGGAGCTGTTTTTT	CASSLVLNTGELFF
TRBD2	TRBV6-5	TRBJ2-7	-	TGTGCCAGCAACCTTTCTAGCGGGAGGTGGAGCGAGCAGTACTTC	CASNLSSGRWSEQYF
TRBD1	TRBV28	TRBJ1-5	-	TGTGCCAGCAGTTTAGTTGACAGGGGACGGCCCCAGCATTTT	CASSLVDRGRPQHF
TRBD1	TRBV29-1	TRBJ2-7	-	TGCAGCGTTGAGACTATGGACAGGGACTACGAGCAGTACTTC	CSVETMDRDYEQYF
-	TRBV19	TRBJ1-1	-	TGTGCCAGTAGTAGATCTCAGGGGACTGAAGCTTTCTTT	CASSRSQGTEAFF
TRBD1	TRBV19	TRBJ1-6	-	TGTGCCAGTGGGGGACAGGGGAATTCACCCCTCCACTTT	CASGGQGNSPLHF
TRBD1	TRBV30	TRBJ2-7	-	TGTGCCTGGAGTAGGGACAGGGAATGGCGTGAGCAGTACTTC	CAWSRDREWREQYF
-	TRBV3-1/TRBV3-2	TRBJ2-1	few	TGTGCCAGCAGCCAACGGGACACCTCCTACAATGAGCAGTTCTTC	CASSQRDTSYNEQFF
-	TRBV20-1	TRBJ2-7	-	TGCAGTGCTAGTATCCGTCGTGGACTCCCCTACGAGCAGTACTTC	CSASIRRGLPYEQYF
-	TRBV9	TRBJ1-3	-	TGTGCCAGCAGCGTAGCAGACGCAGGGACTGGAAACACCATATATTTT	CASSVADAGTGNTIYF
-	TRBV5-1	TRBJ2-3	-	TGCGCCAGCAGCCCGTCGTGGGGGAATACCACAGATACGCAGTATTTT	CASSPSWGNTTDTQYF
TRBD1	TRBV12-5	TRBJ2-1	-	TGTGCTAGTGGTTTGGCGGACAGGGCCTACAATGAGCAGTTCTTC	CASGLADRAYNEQFF
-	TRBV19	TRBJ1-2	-	TGTGCCAGTAGTATAGGTGGAGTATCTGGCTACACCTTC	CASSIGGVSGYTF
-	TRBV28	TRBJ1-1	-	TGTGCCAGCAGTTCGCCGGGGACCCGCAGGGAAGCTTTCTTT	CASSSPGTRREAFF
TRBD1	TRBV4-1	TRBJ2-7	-	TGCGCCAGCAGCCAAGGAGACAGGGCCTACGAGCAGTACTTC	CASSQGDRAYEQYF
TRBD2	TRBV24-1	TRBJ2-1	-	TGTGCCACCCTTGGGACTAGCGGGAGAGACAATGAGCAGTTCTTC	CATLGTSGRDNEQFF
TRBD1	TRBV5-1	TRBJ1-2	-	TGCGCCAGCAGCACATGGACAGGGGGCAATGGCTACACCTTC	CASSTWTGGNGYTF
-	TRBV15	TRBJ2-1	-	TGTGCCACCAGCAGAGATCTTAACCTTTACAATGAGCAGTTCTTC	CATSRDLNLYNEQFF
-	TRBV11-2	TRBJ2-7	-	TGTGCCAGCAGCTTAAAAGGACAGCAAACCTACGAGCAGTACTTC	CASSLKGQQTYEQYF
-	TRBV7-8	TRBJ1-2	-	TGTGCCAGCAGCTTAGACCCGAACTATGGCTACACCTTC	CASSLDPNYGYTF
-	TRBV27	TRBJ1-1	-	TGTGCCAGCAGCCGGGACGGACGAGGCACTGAAGCTTTCTTT	CASSRDGRGTEAFF
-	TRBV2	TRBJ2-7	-	TGTGCCAGCAGTCAACGTAAGGGGTACGAGCAGTACTTC	CASSQRKGYEQYF
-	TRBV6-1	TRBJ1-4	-	TGTGCCAGCAGTGAAGGGGTGGGTAATGAAAAACTGTTTTTT	CASSEGVGNEKLFF
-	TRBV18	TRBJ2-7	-	TGTGCCAGCTCACTCCTTAGCAGTGAGCAGTACTTC	CASSLLSSEQYF
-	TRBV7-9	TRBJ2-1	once	TGTGCCAGCAGCGGGGAGGGTCGGCAGGGGGATTACAATGAGCAGTTCTTC	CASSGEGRQGDYNEQFF
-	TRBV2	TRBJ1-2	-	TGTGCCAGCGTCCTGGAGTGGATAGCTAACTATGGCTACACCTTC	CASVLEWIANYGYTF
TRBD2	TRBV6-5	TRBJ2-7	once	TGTGCCAGCAGTCCCCCCACTAGCGGGATAAGCGAGCAGTACTTC	CASSPPTSGISEQYF
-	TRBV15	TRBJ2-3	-	TGTGCCACCAGCAGGGGATATGGCACAGATACGCAGTATTTT	CATSRGYGTDTQYF
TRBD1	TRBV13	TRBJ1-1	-	TGTGCCAGCAGCTTAGGAGGGGGCAGGACTGAAGCTTTCTTT	CASSLGGGRTEAFF
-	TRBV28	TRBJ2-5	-	TGTGCCACCGAATACGGGGACCGAGAGACCCAGTACTTC	CATEYGDRETQYF
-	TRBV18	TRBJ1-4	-	TGTGCCAGCTCACCCCAGAGTTCGTGGGATGAAAAACTGTTTTTT	CASSPQSSWDEKLFF
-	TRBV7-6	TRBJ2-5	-	TGTGCCAGCAGCTTAGGACGGGGGGCCCAAGAGACCCAGTACTTC	CASSLGRGAQETQYF
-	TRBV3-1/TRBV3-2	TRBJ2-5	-	TGTGCCAGCAGCCAAGGGGCGGGGGCACAAGAGACCCAGTACTTC	CASSQGAGAQETQYF
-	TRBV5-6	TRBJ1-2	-	TGTGCCAGCAGCCCGCTCCCGTCCTATGGCTACACCTTC	CASSPLPSYGYTF
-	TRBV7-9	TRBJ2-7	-	TGTGCCAGCAGCTATGACATCTACGAGCAGTACTTC	CASSYDIYEQYF
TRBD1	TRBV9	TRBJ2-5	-	TGTGCCAGCAGCGTAGAGACAGGGGGCCGGGGGACCCAGTACTTC	CASSVETGGRGTQYF
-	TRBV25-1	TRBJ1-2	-	TGTGCCAGCAGTGAGGAAACGGTACCCTATGGCTACACCTTC	CASSEETVPYGYTF
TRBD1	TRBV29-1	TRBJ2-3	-	TGCAGCGCCGCGACAGGGCTTGATACGCAGTATTTT	CSAATGLDTQYF
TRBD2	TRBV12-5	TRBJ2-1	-	TGTGCTAGTGGTACGAGTACCGGGACTAGCGGGGGAACCTACAATGAGCAGTTCTTC	CASGTSTGTSGGTYNEQFF
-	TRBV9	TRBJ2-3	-	TGTGCCAGCAGCGTAGCGTCAGGGGCTTTCACAGATACGCAGTATTTT	CASSVASGAFTDTQYF
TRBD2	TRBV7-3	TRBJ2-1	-	TGTGCCAGCAGCTCGATCCCCACGGGACTAGCGGGAGGGCCGAGGAATGAGCAGTTCTTC	CASSSIPTGLAGGPRNEQFF
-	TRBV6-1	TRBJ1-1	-	TGTGCCAGCAGTGAAGCGTATAGGGCCGGAGCTTTCTTT	CASSEAYRAGAFF
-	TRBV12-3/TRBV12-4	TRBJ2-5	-	TGTGCCAGCAGTTTAGGACAGTGGGCGTACTTC	CASSLGQWAYF